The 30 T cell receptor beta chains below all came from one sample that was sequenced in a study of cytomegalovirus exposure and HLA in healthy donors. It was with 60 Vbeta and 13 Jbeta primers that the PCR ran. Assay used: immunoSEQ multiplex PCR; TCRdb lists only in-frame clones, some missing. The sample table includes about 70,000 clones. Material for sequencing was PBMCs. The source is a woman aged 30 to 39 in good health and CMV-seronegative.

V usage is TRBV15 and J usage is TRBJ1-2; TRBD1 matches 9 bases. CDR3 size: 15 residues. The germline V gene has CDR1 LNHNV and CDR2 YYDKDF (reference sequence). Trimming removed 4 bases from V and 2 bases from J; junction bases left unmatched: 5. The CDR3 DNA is TGTGCCACCAGCAAGACCGGGACAGGGAACTATGGCTACACCTTC. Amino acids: CATSKTGTGNYGYTF.

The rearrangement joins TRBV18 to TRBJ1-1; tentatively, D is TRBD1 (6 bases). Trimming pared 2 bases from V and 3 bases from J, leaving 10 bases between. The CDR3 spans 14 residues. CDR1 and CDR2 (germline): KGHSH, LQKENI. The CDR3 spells CASSPRRTDTEAFF. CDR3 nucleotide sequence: TGTGCCAGCTCACCAAGACGGACAGACACTGAAGCTTTCTTT.

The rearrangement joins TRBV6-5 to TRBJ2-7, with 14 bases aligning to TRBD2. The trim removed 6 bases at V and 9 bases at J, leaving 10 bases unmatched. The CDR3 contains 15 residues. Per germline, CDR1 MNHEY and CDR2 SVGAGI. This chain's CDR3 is CASSTPGLAGAGQYF. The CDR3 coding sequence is TGTGCCAGCAGCACACCGGGACTAGCGGGAGCTGGGCAGTACTTC.

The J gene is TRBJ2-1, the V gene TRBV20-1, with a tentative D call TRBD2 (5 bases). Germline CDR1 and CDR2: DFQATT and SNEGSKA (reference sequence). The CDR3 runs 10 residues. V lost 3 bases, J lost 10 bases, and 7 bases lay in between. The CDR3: CSASRGEQFF. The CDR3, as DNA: TGCAGTGCTAGCCGAGGGGAGCAGTTCTTC.

CDR3 amino acids: CSVVTRGSGNEQFF. The DNA for the CDR3 is TGCAGCGTTGTAACTAGAGGGAGTGGGAATGAGCAGTTCTTC. The genes are TRBV29-1 and TRBJ2-1; D possibly corresponds to TRBD2 (5 bases). The ends were cut back, 4 bases at V and 7 bases at J, with 17 bases in the middle. The length of the CDR3 is 14 residues. Germline CDR1 and CDR2: SQVTM and ANQGSEA.

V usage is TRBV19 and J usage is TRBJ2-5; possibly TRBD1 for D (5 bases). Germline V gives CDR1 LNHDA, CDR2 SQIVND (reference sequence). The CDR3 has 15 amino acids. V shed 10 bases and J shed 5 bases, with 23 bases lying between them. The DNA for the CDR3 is TGTGCCACTTCTTCTGTAGGGGTCCCTCGGGAGACCCAGTACTTC. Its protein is CATSSVGVPRETQYF.

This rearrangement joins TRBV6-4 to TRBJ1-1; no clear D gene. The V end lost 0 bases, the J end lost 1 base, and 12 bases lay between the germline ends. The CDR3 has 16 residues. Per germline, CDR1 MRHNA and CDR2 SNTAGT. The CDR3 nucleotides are TGTGCCAGCAGTGACTCGATGGGAGGGCCGAACACTGAAGCTTTCTTT. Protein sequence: CASSDSMGGPNTEAFF.

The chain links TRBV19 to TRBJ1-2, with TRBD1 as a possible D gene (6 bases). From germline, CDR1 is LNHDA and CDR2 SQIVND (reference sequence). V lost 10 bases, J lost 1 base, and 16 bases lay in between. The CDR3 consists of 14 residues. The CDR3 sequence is CATQMTGLNYGYTF. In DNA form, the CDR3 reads TGTGCCACCCAGATGACAGGTCTTAACTATGGCTACACCTTC.

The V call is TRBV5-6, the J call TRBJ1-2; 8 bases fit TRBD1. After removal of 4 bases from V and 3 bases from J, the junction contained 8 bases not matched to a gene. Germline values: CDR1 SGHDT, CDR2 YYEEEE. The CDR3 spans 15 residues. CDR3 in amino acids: CASSPLDRVDYGYTF. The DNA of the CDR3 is TGTGCCAGCAGCCCCCTGGACAGGGTAGACTATGGCTACACCTTC.

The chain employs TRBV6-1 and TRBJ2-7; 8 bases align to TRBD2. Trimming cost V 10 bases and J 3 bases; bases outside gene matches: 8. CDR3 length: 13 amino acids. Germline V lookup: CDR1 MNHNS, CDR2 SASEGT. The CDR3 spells CATQRGTSYEQYF. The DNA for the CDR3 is TGTGCCACCCAGCGGGGGACCAGCTACGAGCAGTACTTC.

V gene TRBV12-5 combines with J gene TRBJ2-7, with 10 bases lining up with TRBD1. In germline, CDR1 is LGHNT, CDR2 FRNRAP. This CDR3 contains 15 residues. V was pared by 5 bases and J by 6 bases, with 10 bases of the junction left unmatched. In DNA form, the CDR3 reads TGTGCTAGTGGTCTACGGACAGGGGGGCGCCTCGAGCAGTACTTC. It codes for CASGLRTGGRLEQYF. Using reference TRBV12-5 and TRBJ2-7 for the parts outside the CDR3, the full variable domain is DARVTQTPRHKVTEMGQEVTMRCQPILGHNTVFWYRQTMMQGLELLAYFRNRAPLDDSGMPKDRFSAEMPDATLATLKIQPSEPRDSAVYFCASGLRTGGRLEQYFGPGTRLTVT.

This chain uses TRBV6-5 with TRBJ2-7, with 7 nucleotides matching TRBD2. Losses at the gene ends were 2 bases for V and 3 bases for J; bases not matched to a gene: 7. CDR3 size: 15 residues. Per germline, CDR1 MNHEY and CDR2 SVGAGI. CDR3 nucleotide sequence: TGTGCCAGCAGTTACACCGCGGGAGTGGGCTACGAGCAGTACTTC. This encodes CASSYTAGVGYEQYF.

The DNA for the CDR3 is TGCGCCAGCAGCTTGTCGGGGGTATCTGGCGAGCAGTACTTC. Translating it yields CASSLSGVSGEQYF. The rearrangement uses TRBV5-1 and TRBJ2-7, with a tentative D call TRBD2 (6 bases). The CDR3 covers 14 residues. Germline V gene lookup returns CDR1 SGHRS and CDR2 YFSETQ. Trimming cost V 1 base and J 6 bases, with 14 bases left between them.

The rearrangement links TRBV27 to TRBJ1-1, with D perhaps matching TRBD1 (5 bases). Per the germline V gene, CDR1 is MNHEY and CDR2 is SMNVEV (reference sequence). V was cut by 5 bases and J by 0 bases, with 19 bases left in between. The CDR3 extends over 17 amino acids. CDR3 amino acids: CASSPTYPTVMNTEAFF. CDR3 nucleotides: TGTGCCAGCAGTCCAACATATCCGACAGTCATGAACACTGAAGCTTTCTTT.

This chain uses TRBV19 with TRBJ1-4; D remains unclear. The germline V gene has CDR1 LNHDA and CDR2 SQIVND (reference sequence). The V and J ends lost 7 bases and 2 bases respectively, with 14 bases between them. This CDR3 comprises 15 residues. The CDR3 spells CASNPRAGTNEKLFF. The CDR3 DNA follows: TGTGCCAGTAACCCGAGGGCCGGGACTAATGAAAAACTGTTTTTT.

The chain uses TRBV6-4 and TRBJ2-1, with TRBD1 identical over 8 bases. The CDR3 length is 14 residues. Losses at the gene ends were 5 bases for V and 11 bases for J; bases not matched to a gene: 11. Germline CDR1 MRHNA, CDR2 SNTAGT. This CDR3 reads CASSLDRGQGKQFF. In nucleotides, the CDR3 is TGTGCCAGCAGTCTAGACAGGGGCCAGGGAAAGCAGTTCTTC.

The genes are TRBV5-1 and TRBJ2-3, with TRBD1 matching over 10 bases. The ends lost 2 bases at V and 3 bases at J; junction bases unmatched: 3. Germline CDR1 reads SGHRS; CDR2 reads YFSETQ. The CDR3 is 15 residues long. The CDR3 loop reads CASSFGTGVTDTQYF. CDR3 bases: TGCGCCAGCAGCTTCGGGACAGGGGTAACAGATACGCAGTATTTT.

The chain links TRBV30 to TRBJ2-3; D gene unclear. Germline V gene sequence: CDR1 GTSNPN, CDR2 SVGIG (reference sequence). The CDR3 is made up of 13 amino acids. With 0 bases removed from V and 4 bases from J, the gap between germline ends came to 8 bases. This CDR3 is CAWSVLASDTQYF. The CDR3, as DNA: TGTGCCTGGAGTGTATTGGCATCAGATACGCAGTATTTT.

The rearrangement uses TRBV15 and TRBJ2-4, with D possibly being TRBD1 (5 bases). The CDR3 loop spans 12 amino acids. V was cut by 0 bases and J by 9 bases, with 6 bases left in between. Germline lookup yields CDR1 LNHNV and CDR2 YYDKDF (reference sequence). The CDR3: CATSRDTGIQYF. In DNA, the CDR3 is TGTGCCACCAGCAGAGATACAGGCATTCAGTACTTC.

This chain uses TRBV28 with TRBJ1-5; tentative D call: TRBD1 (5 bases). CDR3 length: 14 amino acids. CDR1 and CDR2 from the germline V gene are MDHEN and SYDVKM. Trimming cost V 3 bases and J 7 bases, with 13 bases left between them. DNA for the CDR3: TGTGCCAGCAGTTTGGTTAGGGGTGGGCAGCCCCAGCATTTT. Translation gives CASSLVRGGQPQHF.

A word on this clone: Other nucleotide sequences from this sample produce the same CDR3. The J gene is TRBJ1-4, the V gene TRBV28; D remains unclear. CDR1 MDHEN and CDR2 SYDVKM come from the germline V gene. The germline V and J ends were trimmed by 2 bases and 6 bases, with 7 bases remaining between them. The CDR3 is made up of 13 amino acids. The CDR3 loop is CASSLGRDEKLFF. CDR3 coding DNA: TGTGCCAGCAGTTTAGGGAGGGATGAAAAACTGTTTTTT.

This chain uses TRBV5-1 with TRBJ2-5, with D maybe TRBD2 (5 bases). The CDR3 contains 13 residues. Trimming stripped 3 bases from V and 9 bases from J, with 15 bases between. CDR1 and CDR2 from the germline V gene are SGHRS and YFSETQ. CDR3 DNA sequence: TGCGCCAGCAGCTACGCCGACGCGGAGGCCCAGTACTTC. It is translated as CASSYADAEAQYF. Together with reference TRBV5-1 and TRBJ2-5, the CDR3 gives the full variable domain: KAGVTQTPRYLIKTRGQQVTLSCSPISGHRSVSWYQQTPGQGLQFLFEYFSETQRNKGNFPGRFSGRQFSNSRSEMNVSTLELGDSALYLCASSYADAEAQYFGPGTRLLVL.

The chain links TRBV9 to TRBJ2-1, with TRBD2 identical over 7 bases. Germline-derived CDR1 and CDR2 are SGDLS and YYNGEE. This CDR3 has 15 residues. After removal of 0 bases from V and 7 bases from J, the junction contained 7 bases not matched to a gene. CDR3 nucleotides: TGTGCCAGCAGCGTAGCTACATGGGGGGGTAATGAGCAGTTCTTC. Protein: CASSVATWGGNEQFF.

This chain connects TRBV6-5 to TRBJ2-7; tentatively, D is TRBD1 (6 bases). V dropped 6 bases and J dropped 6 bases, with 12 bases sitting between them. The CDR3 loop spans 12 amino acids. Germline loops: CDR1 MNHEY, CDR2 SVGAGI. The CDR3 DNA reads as TGTGCCAGCAGCACAGGGTTGGGCGAGCAGTACTTC. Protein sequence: CASSTGLGEQYF.

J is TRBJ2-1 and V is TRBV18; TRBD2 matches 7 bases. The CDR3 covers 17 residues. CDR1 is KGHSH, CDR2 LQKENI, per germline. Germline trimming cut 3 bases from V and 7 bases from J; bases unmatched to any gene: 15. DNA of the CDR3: TGTGCCAGCTCACCCCAGCCGACGGGAGGAGGAGGGAATGAGCAGTTCTTC. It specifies CASSPQPTGGGGNEQFF. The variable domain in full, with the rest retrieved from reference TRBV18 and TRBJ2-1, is NAGVMQNPRHLVRRRGQEARLRCSPMKGHSHVYWYRQLPEEGLKFMVYLQKENIIDESGMPKERFSAEFPKEGPSILRIQQVVRGDSAAYFCASSPQPTGGGGNEQFFGPGTRLTVL.

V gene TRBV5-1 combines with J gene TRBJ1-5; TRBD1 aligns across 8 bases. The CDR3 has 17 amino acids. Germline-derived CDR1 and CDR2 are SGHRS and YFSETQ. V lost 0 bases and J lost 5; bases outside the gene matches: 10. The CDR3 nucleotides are TGCGCCAGCAGCTTGGGCCCCAGGGGGCTTCGGGATCAGCCCCAGCATTTT. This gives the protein CASSLGPRGLRDQPQHF.

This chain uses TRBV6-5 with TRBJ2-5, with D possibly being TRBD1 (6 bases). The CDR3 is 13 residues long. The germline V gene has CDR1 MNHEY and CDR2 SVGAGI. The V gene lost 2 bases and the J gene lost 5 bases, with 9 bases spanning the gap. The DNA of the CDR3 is TGTGCCAGCAGTTACCACAGGGAGGAGACCCAGTACTTC. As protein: CASSYHREETQYF.

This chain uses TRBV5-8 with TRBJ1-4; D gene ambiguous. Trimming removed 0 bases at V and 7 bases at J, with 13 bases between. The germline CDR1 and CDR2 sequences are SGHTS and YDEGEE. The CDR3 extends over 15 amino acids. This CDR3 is CASSLGRSRGEKLFF. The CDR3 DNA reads TGTGCCAGCAGCTTGGGTCGGAGCCGTGGTGAAAAACTGTTTTTT.

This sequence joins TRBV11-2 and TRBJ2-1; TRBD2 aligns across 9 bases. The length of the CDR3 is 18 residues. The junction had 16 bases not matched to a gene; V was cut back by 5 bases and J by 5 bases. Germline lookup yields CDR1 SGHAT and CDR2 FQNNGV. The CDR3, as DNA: TGTGCCAGCAGCCCAAATCGAGGGGTCCTAGCGGGGCACAATGAGCAGTTCTTC. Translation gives CASSPNRGVLAGHNEQFF.

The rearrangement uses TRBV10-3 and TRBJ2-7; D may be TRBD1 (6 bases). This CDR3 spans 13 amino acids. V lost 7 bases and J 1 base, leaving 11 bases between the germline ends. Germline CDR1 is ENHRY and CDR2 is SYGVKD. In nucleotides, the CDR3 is TGTGCCATCACCTTCGACAGGTCCTACGAGCAGTACTTC. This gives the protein CAITFDRSYEQYF.